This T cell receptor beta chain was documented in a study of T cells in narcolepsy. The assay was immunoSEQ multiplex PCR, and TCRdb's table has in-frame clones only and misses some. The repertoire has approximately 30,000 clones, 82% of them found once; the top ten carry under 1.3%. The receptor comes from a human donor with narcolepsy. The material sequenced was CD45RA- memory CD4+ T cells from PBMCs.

This CDR3 is CASRVGGANYGYTF. The CDR3 nucleotides read TGTGCCAGCAGAGTCGGGGGAGCTAACTATGGCTACACCTTC. The chain is built from TRBV28 and TRBJ1-2, with D perhaps TRBD1 (5 bases). The CDR3 sequence is 14 residues long. Germline loops: CDR1 MDHEN, CDR2 SYDVKM. Between the trimmed V and J ends, which lost 6 bases and 0 bases, there was a span of 11 bases.